Sequencing of this T cell receptor beta chain was carried out in a study of blood T cells in healthy people across ages. The germline CDR1 and CDR2 sequences are SEHNR and FQNEAQ (reference sequence). V gave up 4 bases and J gave up 0 bases, with 10 bases separating them. This CDR3 is built from 15 residues. Findings of the study overall: Higher diversity, along with more naive CD4+ cells, distinguished long-lived donors from aged donors. Nothing was known about donor CMV status, and this possibly confounded expanded clonotype changes.

The second PCR ran 7 to 11 cycles with a sample-barcoded 5' primer and J-beta primers. CDR3-containing paired-end reads numbered at least 2.5 million in each sample. TCRdb independently ran MiXCR on the 5' RACE reads; one entry per CDR3 protein. Of around 990,000 distinct CDR3 sequences in the sample, 35% to 45% were seen once. This clonotype has a handful of counts. Its specificity is not known. Specimen: blood. The receptor was derived from a man younger than 35 in good health. V and J are TRBV7-9 and TRBJ2-4; no firm D call. The CDR3 loop is CASSSERLAKNIQYF. The CDR3 DNA follows: TGTGCCAGCAGCTCCGAACGCCTAGCCAAAAACATTCAGTACTTC. Based on the CDR3 plus reference TRBV7-9 and TRBJ2-4, the full variable domain is DTGVSQNPRHKITKRGQNVTFRCDPISEHNRLYWYRQTLGQGPEFLTYFQNEAQLEKSRLLSDRFSAERPKGSFSTLEIQRTEQGDSAMYLCASSSERLAKNIQYFGAGTRLSVL.